The 15 T cell receptor beta chains reported below all come from one sample, sequenced in a study of cytomegalovirus exposure and HLA in healthy donors. The primer mix had 60 Vbeta and 13 Jbeta primers. Profiling relied on immunoSEQ multiplex PCR, and the TCRdb table lists in-frame clones only, not all of them. This table has around 130,000 clones, around 8.5% appearing once. The sample comprised PBMCs. These receptors all stem from a man between 35 and 55 years old in good health and CMV-seronegative.

This clone was seen a few times. The chain joins TRBV11-2 to TRBJ2-7; 13 nucleotides align to TRBD2. The V segment lost 5 bases and the J segment 6 bases; nucleotides outside the gene matches: 4. CDR1 is SGHAT, CDR2 FQNNGV, per germline. The CDR3 covers 14 residues. The CDR3 is CASSRGLAGTEQYF. The DNA for the CDR3 is TGTGCCAGCAGCCGGGGACTAGCGGGGACCGAGCAGTACTTC.

The V gene is TRBV12-5, the J gene TRBJ2-3; 9 nucleotides align to TRBD1. Trimming removed 6 bases from V and 3 bases from J; junction bases left unmatched: 4. Germline lookup yields CDR1 LGHNT and CDR2 FRNRAP. This CDR3 is built from 14 residues. In DNA form, the CDR3 reads TGTGCTAGTGGGGGACAGGGTGGGACAGATACGCAGTATTTT. Its protein is CASGGQGGTDTQYF.

The DNA for the CDR3 is TGTGCCAGCAGGGCGGGACAGGGGTATGAAAAACTGTTTTTT. It encodes CASRAGQGYEKLFF. This chain uses TRBV6-5 with TRBJ1-4, with TRBD1 matching 10 bases. The CDR3 has 14 residues. Germline assignment: CDR1 MNHEY and CDR2 SVGAGI. V lost 6 bases to trimming and J lost 6 bases; unmatched junction nucleotides: 4.

The chain employs TRBV7-9 and TRBJ2-3, with 13 nucleotides matching TRBD2. The germline gives CDR1 SEHNR, CDR2 FQNEAQ (reference sequence). CDR3 length: 15 amino acids. The J segment lost 4 bases and the V segment lost 5 bases, leaving 3 bases of the junction unmatched. The CDR3: CASSATSGGADTQYF. CDR3 nucleotides: TGTGCCAGCAGCGCCACTAGCGGGGGGGCAGATACGCAGTATTTT.

This clone was found a few times. The rearrangement links TRBV27 to TRBJ2-7; D perhaps matches TRBD2 (7 bases). The V gene lost 5 bases and the J gene lost 6 bases, with 14 bases spanning the gap. There are 13 residues in the CDR3. Germline V gene data show CDR1 as MNHEY and CDR2 as SMNVEV (reference sequence). CDR3 DNA sequence: TGTGCCAGCAGTCCCTGGGGGGGGCCCGAGCAGTACTTC. Translation gives CASSPWGGPEQYF.

The chain is built from TRBV5-1 and TRBJ2-7; possibly TRBD2 for D (6 bases). Germline assignment: CDR1 SGHRS and CDR2 YFSETQ. CDR3 size: 14 residues. The V end was cut by 7 bases, the J end by 2 bases, with 16 bases between. The CDR3 DNA sequence: TGCGCCAGCGCCCGGGACTCTTATACCTACGAGCAGTACTTC. Translation gives CASARDSYTYEQYF.

The V call is TRBV13, the J call TRBJ2-3; the D is unclear. The CDR3 loop spans 14 amino acids. V lost 0 bases and J 0 bases, leaving 4 bases between the germline ends. The germline CDR1 and CDR2 sequences are PRHDT and FYEKMQ (reference sequence). CDR3 coding DNA: TGTGCCAGCAGCTTAGGGGCTAGCACAGATACGCAGTATTTT. Its translation is CASSLGASTDTQYF.

This clone was counted between two and nine times. V usage is TRBV27 and J usage is TRBJ2-1, with D perhaps TRBD2 (7 bases). This CDR3 contains 15 residues. Trimming took off 7 bases at V and 4 bases at J, with 17 bases between the two ends. Germline V lookup: CDR1 MNHEY, CDR2 SMNVEV (reference sequence). CDR3 in amino acids: CASTHWGGPYNEQFF. CDR3 nucleotides: TGTGCCAGCACCCATTGGGGGGGGCCTTACAATGAGCAGTTCTTC.

The chain employs TRBV28 and TRBJ1-1; 7 bases are a match to TRBD1. CDR1 is MDHEN and CDR2 is SYDVKM in the germline V gene. Unmatched junction bases numbered 15, after V lost 5 bases and J lost 0 bases. The CDR3 totals 18 residues. The CDR3 loop reads CASSPSGGSWAMNTEAFF. Here the CDR3 DNA reads TGTGCCAGCAGTCCTTCAGGGGGTAGTTGGGCTATGAACACTGAAGCTTTCTTT.

This clone was detected a few times. This chain connects TRBV5-1 to TRBJ1-1; 8 bases are shared with TRBD1. The CDR3 runs to 14 residues. The ends lost 4 bases at V and 0 bases at J; junction bases unmatched: 2. Germline lookup yields CDR1 SGHRS and CDR2 YFSETQ. The CDR3: CASSPDRVNTEAFF. The CDR3 DNA is TGCGCCAGCAGCCCGGACAGGGTGAACACTGAAGCTTTCTTT.

The V gene is TRBV7-2, the J gene TRBJ2-2; 11 bases fit TRBD2. Germline trimming cut 1 base from V and 6 bases from J; bases unmatched to any gene: 1. This CDR3 contains 15 residues. Looked up from germline, CDR1 is SGHTA and CDR2 is FQGNSA. The CDR3 loop reads CASSLVLAGAGELFF. Here the CDR3 DNA reads TGTGCCAGCAGCTTAGTACTAGCGGGGGCCGGGGAGCTGTTTTTT.

This clone was recorded a few times. The chain uses TRBV18 and TRBJ2-2; weak D call: TRBD1 (5 bases). V was shortened by 6 bases and J by 3 bases, with 17 bases between the two germline ends. The CDR3 runs 16 residues. In germline, CDR1 is KGHSH, CDR2 LQKENI. The CDR3 here is CASSPSTGLDTGELFF. Written as DNA, the CDR3 is TGTGCCAGCTCCCCCTCAACAGGTTTGGACACCGGGGAGCTGTTTTTT.

In its sample, this clone was seen a few times. This chain joins TRBV7-8 and TRBJ2-7; 8 nucleotides line up with TRBD1. With 6 bases clipped from V and 5 bases from J, the junction kept 12 bases outside the gene matches. CDR3 size: 15 residues. Germline V CDR1 and CDR2: SGHVS, FQNEAQ. CDR3 nucleotide sequence: TGTGCCAGCAGAGTAGCGTGGACAGGGAGCCACGAGCAGTACTTC. Its translation: CASRVAWTGSHEQYF. Together with reference TRBV7-8 and TRBJ2-7, the CDR3 gives the full variable domain: GAGVSQSPRYKVAKRGQDVALRCDPISGHVSLFWYQQALGQGPEFLTYFQNEAQLDKSGLPSDRFFAERPEGSVSTLKIQRTQQEDSAVYLCASRVAWTGSHEQYFGPGTRLTVT.

This clone was counted a few times. CDR3 bases: TGTGCCAGCTCACCACAGGGGGATGGCTACACCTTC. Encoded protein: CASSPQGDGYTF. J is TRBJ1-2 and V is TRBV18; a weak D match, TRBD1 (6 bases). CDR1 and CDR2 (germline): KGHSH, LQKENI. The CDR3 loop spans 12 amino acids. V lost 1 base and J lost 6, with 6 bases in between. Based on the CDR3 plus reference TRBV18 and TRBJ1-2, the full variable domain is NAGVMQNPRHLVRRRGQEARLRCSPMKGHSHVYWYRQLPEEGLKFMVYLQKENIIDESGMPKERFSAEFPKEGPSILRIQQVVRGDSAAYFCASSPQGDGYTFGSGTRLTVV.

The chain's CDR3 is CASSLGSSYEQYF. For the CDR3, the DNA is TGTGCCAGCAGCTTGGGGAGCTCCTACGAGCAGTACTTC. The rearrangement links TRBV11-2 to TRBJ2-7; possible D gene TRBD2, 5 bases. CDR1 and CDR2 from the germline V gene are SGHAT and FQNNGV. Between the trimmed V and J ends, which lost 3 bases and 0 bases, there was a span of 6 bases. CDR3 length equals 13 residues.